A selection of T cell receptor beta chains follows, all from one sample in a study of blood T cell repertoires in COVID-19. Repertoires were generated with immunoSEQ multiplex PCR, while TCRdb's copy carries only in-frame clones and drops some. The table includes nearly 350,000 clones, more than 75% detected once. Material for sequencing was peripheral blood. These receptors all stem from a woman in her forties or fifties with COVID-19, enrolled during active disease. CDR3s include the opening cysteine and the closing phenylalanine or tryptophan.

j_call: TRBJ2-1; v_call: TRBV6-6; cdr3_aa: CASSYVASGSDEQFF
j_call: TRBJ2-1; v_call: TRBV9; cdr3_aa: CASSATSGSDNEQFF
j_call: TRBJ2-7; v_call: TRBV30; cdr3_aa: CAWNRGRLREQYF
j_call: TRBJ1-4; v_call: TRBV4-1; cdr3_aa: CASSRGNVATNEKLFF
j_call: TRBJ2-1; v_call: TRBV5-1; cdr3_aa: CASSFRDRGSVQFF
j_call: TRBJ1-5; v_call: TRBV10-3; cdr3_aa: CAISEGGGGSNQPQHF
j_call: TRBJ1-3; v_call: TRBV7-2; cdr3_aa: CASSSLSAGNTIYF
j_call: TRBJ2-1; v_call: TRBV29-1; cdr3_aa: CSVASGSGAYNEQFF
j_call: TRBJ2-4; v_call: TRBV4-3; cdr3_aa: CASSQTGTGKNIQYF
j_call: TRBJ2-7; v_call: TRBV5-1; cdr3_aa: CASSLGTGSGYEQYF
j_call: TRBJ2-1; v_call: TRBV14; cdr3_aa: CASSQLSSGNVDEQFF
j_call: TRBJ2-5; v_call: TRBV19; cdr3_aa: CASSRSPGLAATETQYF
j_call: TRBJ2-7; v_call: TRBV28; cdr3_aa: CASSSLDSYEQYF
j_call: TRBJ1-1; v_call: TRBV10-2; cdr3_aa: CASSETGETTEAFF
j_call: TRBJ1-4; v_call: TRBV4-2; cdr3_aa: CASSQSSATNEKLFF
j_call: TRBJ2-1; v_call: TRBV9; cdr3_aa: CASSSNLRDRGNNEQFF
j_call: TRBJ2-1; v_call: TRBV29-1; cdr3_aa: CSVELIRDEQFF
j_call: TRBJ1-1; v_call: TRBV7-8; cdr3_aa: CASSLGLTGEAFF
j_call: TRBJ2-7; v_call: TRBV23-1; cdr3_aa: CASSQEREQDEQYF
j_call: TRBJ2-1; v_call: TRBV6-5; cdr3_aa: CAAKGQGAYNEQFF
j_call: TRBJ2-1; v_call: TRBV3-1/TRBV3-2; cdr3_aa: CASSHRLAGSNEQFF
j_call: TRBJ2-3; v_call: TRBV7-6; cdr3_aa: CASSLTGGYTDTQYF
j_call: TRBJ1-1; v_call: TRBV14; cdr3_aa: CASSQQDIIMNTEAFF
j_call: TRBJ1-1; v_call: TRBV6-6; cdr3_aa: CASSYRVANQNTEAFF
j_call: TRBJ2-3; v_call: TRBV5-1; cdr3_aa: CASSGQSGVDTDTQYF
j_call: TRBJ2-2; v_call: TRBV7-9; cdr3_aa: CASSPPGKSDTGELFF
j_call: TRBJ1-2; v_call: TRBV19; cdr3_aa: CASSIGGGTTWGYTF
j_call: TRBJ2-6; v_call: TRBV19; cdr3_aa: CATYDRASGANVLTF
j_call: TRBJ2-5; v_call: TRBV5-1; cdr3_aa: CASSGGTSGRQETQYF
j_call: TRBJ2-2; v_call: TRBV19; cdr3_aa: CASSIGTGELFF
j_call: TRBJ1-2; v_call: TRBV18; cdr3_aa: CASSPPGTGNYGYTF
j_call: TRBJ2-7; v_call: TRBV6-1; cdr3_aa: CASSDKKREGRDEQYF
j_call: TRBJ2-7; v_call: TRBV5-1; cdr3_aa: CASSLGASGSLDEQYF
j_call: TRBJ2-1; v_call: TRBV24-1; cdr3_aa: CATSDPAARQGVDNEQFF
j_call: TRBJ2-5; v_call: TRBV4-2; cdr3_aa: CASSQGGETQYF
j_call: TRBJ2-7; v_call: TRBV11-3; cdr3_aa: CASRPGQGSGSYEQYF
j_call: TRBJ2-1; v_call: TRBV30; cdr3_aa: CAWRSTGTTYYNEQFF
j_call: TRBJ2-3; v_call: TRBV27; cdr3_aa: CASSLNRGDTQYF
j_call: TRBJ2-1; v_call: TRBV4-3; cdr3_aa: CASSQGPGLAGVVEQFF
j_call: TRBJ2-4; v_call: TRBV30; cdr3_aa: CAWSVKGLLAKNIQYF
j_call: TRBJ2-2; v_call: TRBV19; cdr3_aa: CASRTGATNTGELFF
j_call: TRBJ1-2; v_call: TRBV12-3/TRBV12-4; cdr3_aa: CASSRTGPTGYTF
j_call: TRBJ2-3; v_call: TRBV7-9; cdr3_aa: CASSLSEGAGDTQYF
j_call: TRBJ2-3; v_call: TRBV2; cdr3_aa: CASRTSGSAPDTQYF
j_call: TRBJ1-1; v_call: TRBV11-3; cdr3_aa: CASSTGRETFF
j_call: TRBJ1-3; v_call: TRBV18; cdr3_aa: CASSVQGLTGNTIYF
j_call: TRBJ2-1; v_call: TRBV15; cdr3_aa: CATSRTGTGQGEQFF
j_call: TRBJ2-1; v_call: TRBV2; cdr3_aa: CASSAGTSQYNEQFF
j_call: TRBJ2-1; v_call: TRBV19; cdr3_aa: CASSPSSYNEQFF
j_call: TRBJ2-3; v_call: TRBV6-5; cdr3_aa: CASTTRVPGTDTQYF
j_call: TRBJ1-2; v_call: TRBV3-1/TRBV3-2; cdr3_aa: CASSQGGGGYTF
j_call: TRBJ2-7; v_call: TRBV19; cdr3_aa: CASSMAGADEQYF
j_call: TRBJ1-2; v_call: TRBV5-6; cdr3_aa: CASSPPRAQRGYTF
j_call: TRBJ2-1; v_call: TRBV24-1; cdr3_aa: CATSDVGQGRMGEQFF